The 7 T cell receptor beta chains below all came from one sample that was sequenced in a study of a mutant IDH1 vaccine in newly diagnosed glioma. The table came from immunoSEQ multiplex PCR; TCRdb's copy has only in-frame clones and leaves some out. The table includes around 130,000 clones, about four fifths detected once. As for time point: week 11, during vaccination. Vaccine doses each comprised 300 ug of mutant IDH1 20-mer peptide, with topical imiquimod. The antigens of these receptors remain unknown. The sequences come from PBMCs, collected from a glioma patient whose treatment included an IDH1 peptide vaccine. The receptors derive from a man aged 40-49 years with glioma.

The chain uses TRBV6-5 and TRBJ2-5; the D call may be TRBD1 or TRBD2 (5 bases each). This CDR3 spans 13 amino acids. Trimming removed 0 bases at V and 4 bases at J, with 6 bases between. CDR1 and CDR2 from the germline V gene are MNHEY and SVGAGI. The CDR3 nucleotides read TGTGCCAGCAGTTACTCGAGGGGAGAGACCCAGTACTTC. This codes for CASSYSRGETQYF.

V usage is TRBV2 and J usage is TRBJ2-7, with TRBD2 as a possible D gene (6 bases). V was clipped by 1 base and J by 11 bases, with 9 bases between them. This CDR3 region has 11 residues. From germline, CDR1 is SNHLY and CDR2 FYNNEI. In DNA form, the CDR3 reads TGTGCCAGCAGTGAAGACAGGAGGGAGTACTTC. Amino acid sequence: CASSEDRREYF.

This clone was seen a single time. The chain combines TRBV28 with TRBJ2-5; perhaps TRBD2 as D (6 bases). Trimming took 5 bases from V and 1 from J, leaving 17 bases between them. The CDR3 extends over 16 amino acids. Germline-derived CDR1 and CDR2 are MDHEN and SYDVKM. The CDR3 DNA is TGTGCCAGCAGTAAGAGGAGGGGCGTTGTCCAAGAGACCCAGTACTTC. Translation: CASSKRRGVVQETQYF.

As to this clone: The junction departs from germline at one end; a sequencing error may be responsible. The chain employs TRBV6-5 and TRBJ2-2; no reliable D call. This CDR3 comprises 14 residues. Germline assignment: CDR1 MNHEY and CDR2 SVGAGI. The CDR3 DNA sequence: TGTGCCAGCAGCTACTATTTTAACACCGGGGAGCTGTTTTTT. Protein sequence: CASSYYFNTGELFF.

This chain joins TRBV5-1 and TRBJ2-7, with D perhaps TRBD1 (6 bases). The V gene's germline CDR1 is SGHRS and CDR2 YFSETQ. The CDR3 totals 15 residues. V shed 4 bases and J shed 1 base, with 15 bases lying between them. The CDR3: CASSPGTKLSYEQYF. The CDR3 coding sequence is TGCGCCAGCAGCCCCGGGACAAAGCTTTCCTACGAGCAGTACTTC.

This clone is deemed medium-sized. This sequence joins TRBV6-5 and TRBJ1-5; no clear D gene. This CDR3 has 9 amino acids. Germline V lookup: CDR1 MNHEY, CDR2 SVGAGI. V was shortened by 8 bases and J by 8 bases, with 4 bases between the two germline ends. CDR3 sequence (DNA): TGTGCCAGCGGGGAGCCCCAGCATTTT. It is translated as CASGEPQHF.

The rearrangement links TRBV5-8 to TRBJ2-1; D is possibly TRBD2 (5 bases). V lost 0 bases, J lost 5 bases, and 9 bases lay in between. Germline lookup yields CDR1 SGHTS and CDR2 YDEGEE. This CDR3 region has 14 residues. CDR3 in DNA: TGTGCCAGCAGCTTGGGAGGGAACCACAATGAGCAGTTCTTC. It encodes CASSLGGNHNEQFF.